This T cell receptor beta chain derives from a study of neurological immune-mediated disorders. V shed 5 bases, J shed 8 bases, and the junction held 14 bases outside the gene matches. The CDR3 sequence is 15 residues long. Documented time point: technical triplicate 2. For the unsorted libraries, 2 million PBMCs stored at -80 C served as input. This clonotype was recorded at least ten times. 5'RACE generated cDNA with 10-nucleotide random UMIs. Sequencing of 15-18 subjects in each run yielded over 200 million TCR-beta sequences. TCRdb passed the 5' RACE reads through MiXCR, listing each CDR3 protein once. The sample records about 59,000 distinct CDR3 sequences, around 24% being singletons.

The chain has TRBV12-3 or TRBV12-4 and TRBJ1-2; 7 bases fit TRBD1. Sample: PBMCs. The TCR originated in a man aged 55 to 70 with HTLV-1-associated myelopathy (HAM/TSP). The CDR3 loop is CASSPLMTGLGGYTF. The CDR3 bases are TGTGCCAGCAGTCCCTTAATGACAGGGCTTGGCGGCTACACCTTC.